This TCR beta chain originates from a study of vaccination effects on CD4 cells after COVID-19. Across the whole study: Vaccine administered to participants consisted of two doses of either BNT162b2 or mRNA-1273.

Germline CDR1 reads LNHDA; CDR2 reads SQIVND (reference sequence). The V and J ends lost 5 bases and 6 bases respectively, with 16 bases between them. The CDR3 covers 14 residues. Concerning this clone itself: Its antigen remains unknown.

The repertoire was sequenced with immunoSEQ multiplex PCR; TCRdb's copy has only in-frame clones and lacks some. The sample holds some 68,000 clones; about four fifths are singletons and the top ten take approximately 12%. Expansion of antigen-specific CD4+ T cells with viral peptide pools was carried out by the ViraFEST assay before sequencing. CD4+ T cells were isolated after 10 days of culture. Neither prior SARS-CoV-2 infection nor positive nucleocapsid antibodies were present in the vaccine recipients. Each culture had half its medium swapped for IL-2 medium on days 3 and 7. The rearrangement links TRBV19 to TRBJ1-2; D not resolved. The source material was CD4+ T cells from PBMCs cultured with SARS-CoV-2 spike peptides, sampled before COVID-19 vaccination. The clonotype comes from a human donor who received a COVID-19 vaccine. Here the CDR3 reads CASSGVEVSDGYTF. CDR3 DNA sequence: TGTGCCAGTAGTGGGGTAGAAGTGTCAGATGGCTACACCTTC.